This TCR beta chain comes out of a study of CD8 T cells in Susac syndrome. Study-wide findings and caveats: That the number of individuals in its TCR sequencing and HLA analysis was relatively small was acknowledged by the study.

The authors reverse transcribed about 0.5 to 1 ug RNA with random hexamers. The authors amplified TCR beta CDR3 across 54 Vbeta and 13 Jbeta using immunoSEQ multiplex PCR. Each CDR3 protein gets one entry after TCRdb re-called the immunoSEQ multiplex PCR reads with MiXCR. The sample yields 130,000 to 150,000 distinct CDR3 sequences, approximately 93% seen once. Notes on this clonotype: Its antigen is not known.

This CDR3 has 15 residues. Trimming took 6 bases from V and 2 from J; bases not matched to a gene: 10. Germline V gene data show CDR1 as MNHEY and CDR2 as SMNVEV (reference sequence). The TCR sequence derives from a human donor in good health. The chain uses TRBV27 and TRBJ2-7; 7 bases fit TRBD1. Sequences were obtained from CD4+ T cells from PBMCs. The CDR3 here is CASRVQGPLPYEQYF. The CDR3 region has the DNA TGTGCCAGCAGGGTACAGGGGCCGCTCCCCTACGAGCAGTACTTC.